A single sample is the source of the 32 T cell receptor beta chains below, sequenced in a study of response to subunit inactivated influenza vaccine. TCRdb re-called the RT-PCR reads with MiXCR, one entry per CDR3 protein. The table has 650,000 to 700,000 distinct CDR3 sequences, around 16% seen once. The material sequenced was PBMCs from blood, taken roughly 13 days after vaccination. The receptors come from a man aged 50 or older who received an inactivated influenza vaccine.

Only a few counts were recorded for this clonotype. The chain is built from TRBV7-2 and TRBJ2-3; 10 bases match TRBD2. The junction had 8 bases not matched to a gene; V was cut back by 4 bases and J by 7 bases. Looked up from germline, CDR1 is SGHTA and CDR2 is FQGNSA. The CDR3 is made up of 15 amino acids. The CDR3 coding sequence is TGTGCCAGCAGCTCGTGGGCTAGCGGGAGCCATACGCAGTATTTT. This sequence encodes CASSSWASGSHTQYF. The variable domain in full, with the rest retrieved from reference TRBV7-2 and TRBJ2-3, is GAGVSQSPSNKVTEKGKDVELRCDPISGHTALYWYRQSLGQGLEFLIYFQGNSAPDKSGLPSDRFSAERTGGSVSTLTIQRTQQEDSAVYLCASSSWASGSHTQYFGPGTRLTVL.

The rearrangement joins TRBV5-1 to TRBJ2-2, with 7 bases aligning to TRBD2. The CDR3 length is 16 residues. CDR1 SGHRS and CDR2 YFSETQ come from the germline V gene. Trimming cost V 0 bases and J 5 bases; bases outside gene matches: 7. The CDR3 nucleotides read TGCGCCAGCAGCTTGGTCGCGGGAGCAGGGACCGGGGAGCTGTTTTTT. Its translation: CASSLVAGAGTGELFF.

This clonotype was counted once. The chain combines TRBV27 with TRBJ1-2; D possibly corresponds to TRBD1 (6 bases). The CDR3 runs to 17 residues. Germline V lookup: CDR1 MNHEY, CDR2 SMNVEV (reference sequence). V lost 6 bases to trimming and J lost 6 bases, with 26 bases between them. The CDR3 region is CASSRDINFLTLDGYTF. The DNA of the CDR3 is TGTGCCAGCAGCCGGGACATCAATTTCCTGACTCTTGATGGCTACACCTTC.

This clonotype was seen a handful of times. The chain has TRBV4-3 and TRBJ2-1; 13 bases match TRBD2. With V trimmed by 4 bases and J by 3 bases, 6 bases remained unmatched. The CDR3 contains 17 residues. Germline V lookup: CDR1 LGHNA, CDR2 YSLEER. The CDR3 nucleotides are TGCGCCAGCAGCCGCGGACTAGCGGGAGCAATCTACAATGAGCAGTTCTTC. The encoded protein is CASSRGLAGAIYNEQFF.

This clonotype was seen only a few times. V usage is TRBV6-1 and J usage is TRBJ2-1, with 9 bases matching TRBD1. After removal of 6 bases from V and 4 bases from J, the junction contained 4 bases not matched to a gene. The CDR3 totals 14 residues. Germline assignment: CDR1 MNHNS and CDR2 SASEGT. The CDR3 coding sequence is TGTGCCAGCAGATCCGGGACAGGGTACAATGAGCAGTTCTTC. Protein: CASRSGTGYNEQFF.

The chain links TRBV7-9 to TRBJ2-3, with D possibly matching TRBD2 (5 bases). Trimming removed 5 bases at V and 1 base at J, with 16 bases between. CDR1 and CDR2 from the germline V gene are SEHNR and FQNEAQ (reference sequence). The CDR3 contains 16 residues. In DNA, the CDR3 is TGTGCCAGCAGCGTCCGGGGTATTGGGGGCACAGATACGCAGTATTTT. It specifies CASSVRGIGGTDTQYF.

This clonotype was seen more than once but under ten times. This rearrangement joins TRBV6-7 to TRBJ2-2, with D possibly being TRBD1 (6 bases). TRBV6-7 is recorded as an ORF, its role being uncertain. V lost 2 bases and J 3 bases, leaving 19 bases between the germline ends. CDR3 length: 18 amino acids. The CDR3 sequence is CASSYTPFWDTDTGELFF. The CDR3 DNA is TGTGCCAGCAGTTACACCCCGTTTTGGGACACCGACACCGGGGAGCTGTTTTTT.

The chain employs TRBV12-3 or TRBV12-4 and TRBJ1-2, with D perhaps TRBD1 (5 bases). The V end was cut by 7 bases, the J end by 6 bases, with 24 bases between. The CDR3 sequence is 16 residues long. The CDR3 protein is CASTKAGWTWIDGYTF. For the CDR3, the DNA is TGTGCCAGCACCAAGGCAGGGTGGACGTGGATTGATGGCTACACCTTC.

This clonotype has just a few counts. The chain combines TRBV20-1 with TRBJ2-1; D is unclear. Germline V gene data show CDR1 as DFQATT and CDR2 as SNEGSKA (reference sequence). Trimming shortened V by 6 bases and J by 10 bases, and 16 bases separated the two germline ends. The CDR3 runs 12 residues. The CDR3 region has the DNA TGCAGTGCCACTGGACGAGCATGGGAGCAGTTCTTC. Protein sequence: CSATGRAWEQFF.

The chain links TRBV6-5 to TRBJ2-3; 13 bases are shared with TRBD2. The CDR3 runs to 17 residues. J gave up 3 bases and V 0 bases, and 3 bases lay outside the gene matches. Germline V gene lookup returns CDR1 MNHEY and CDR2 SVGAGI. The CDR3 protein is CASSYSGLAGVTDTQYF. The DNA for the CDR3 is TGTGCCAGCAGTTACTCCGGACTAGCGGGAGTAACAGATACGCAGTATTTT.

This clonotype was recorded a few times. The V gene is TRBV28, the J gene TRBJ1-1, with D unclear. Germline V gene sequence: CDR1 MDHEN, CDR2 SYDVKM. The germline V and J ends were trimmed by 3 bases and 2 bases, with 16 bases remaining between them. The CDR3 runs to 16 residues. The CDR3: CASSFRQATFNTEAFF. For the CDR3, the DNA is TGTGCCAGCAGTTTCCGCCAGGCCACTTTTAACACTGAAGCTTTCTTT.

The chain couples TRBV4-1 to TRBJ2-1; D uncertain. Germline loops: CDR1 MGHRA, CDR2 YSYEKL. V lost 3 bases and J lost 3, with 12 bases in between. This CDR3 has 15 amino acids. CDR3 sequence: CASSQLVGIYNEQFF. For the CDR3, the DNA is TGCGCCAGCAGCCAGCTCGTGGGGATCTACAATGAGCAGTTCTTC.

This chain uses TRBV7-2 with TRBJ2-1; D is perhaps TRBD2 (5 bases). CDR1 is SGHTA, CDR2 FQGNSA, per germline. With 4 bases removed from V and 0 bases from J, the gap between germline ends came to 10 bases. The CDR3 has 15 amino acids. DNA of the CDR3: TGTGCCAGCAGCTGGCGGGCCAGCTCCTACAATGAGCAGTTCTTC. This codes for CASSWRASSYNEQFF. The entire variable domain, with the rest obtained from reference TRBV7-2 and TRBJ2-1, is as follows: GAGVSQSPSNKVTEKGKDVELRCDPISGHTALYWYRQSLGQGLEFLIYFQGNSAPDKSGLPSDRFSAERTGGSVSTLTIQRTQQEDSAVYLCASSWRASSYNEQFFGPGTRLTVL.

Only a few counts were recorded for this clonotype. CDR3 sequence: CATSTQRLRSTDTQYF. CDR3 nucleotide sequence: TGTGCCACCAGCACCCAGAGGCTTCGGAGCACAGATACGCAGTATTTT. The chain joins TRBV15 to TRBJ2-3; D gene unclear. Trimming took 4 bases from V and 0 from J, leaving 14 bases between them. CDR3 length: 16 residues. CDR1 and CDR2 (germline): LNHNV, YYDKDF (reference sequence). The full variable domain, completed using reference TRBV15 and TRBJ2-3, is DAMVIQNPRYQVTQFGKPVTLSCSQTLNHNVMYWYQQKSSQAPKLLFHYYDKDFNNEADTPDNFQSRRPNTSFCFLDIRSPGLGDTAMYLCATSTQRLRSTDTQYFGPGTRLTVL.

This clonotype occurred a few times. The chain couples TRBV29-1 to TRBJ2-4, with D hard to call. V lost 3 bases and J 5 bases, leaving 11 bases between the germline ends. The CDR3 contains 13 residues. Germline loops: CDR1 SQVTM, CDR2 ANQGSEA. The CDR3 DNA reads TGCAGCGTTGATGGCGGAAGACAAAACATTCAGTACTTC. Translation gives CSVDGGRQNIQYF.

This clonotype was counted only a few times. The V gene is TRBV29-1, the J gene TRBJ2-1; D perhaps matches TRBD2 (6 bases). Deletions cut 6 bases from V and 2 bases from J, with 17 bases between. The CDR3 runs to 15 residues. The germline V gene has CDR1 SQVTM and CDR2 ANQGSEA. CDR3 nucleotides: TGCAGCGTCCTACGGGGGTGGTCTACCTACAATGAGCAGTTCTTC. Translating gives CSVLRGWSTYNEQFF.

In its sample, this clonotype was seen a few times. This chain connects TRBV7-2 to TRBJ2-3, with D maybe TRBD1 (6 bases). CDR1 is SGHTA and CDR2 is FQGNSA in the germline V gene. The CDR3 consists of 15 residues. Trimming stripped 1 base from V and 3 bases from J, with 11 bases between. The CDR3 is CASSLEVRGTDTQYF. CDR3 sequence (DNA): TGTGCCAGCAGCTTAGAGGTCAGGGGAACAGATACGCAGTATTTT.

The chain employs TRBV10-3 and TRBJ2-3; D unclear. Germline-derived CDR1 and CDR2 are ENHRY and SYGVKD. Deletions cut 0 bases from V and 3 bases from J, with 7 bases between. The CDR3 extends over 14 amino acids. The chain's CDR3 is CAISESLRTDTQYF. CDR3 bases: TGTGCCATCAGTGAGTCGTTGAGGACAGATACGCAGTATTTT.

The chain has TRBV5-1 and TRBJ2-7, with a possible D match to TRBD1 (7 bases). V lost 3 bases to trimming and J lost 6 bases, with 25 bases between them. From germline, CDR1 is SGHRS and CDR2 YFSETQ. The CDR3 extends over 17 amino acids. DNA of the CDR3: TGCGCCAGCAGCTGGGGACCTACAGGGGCGACTAGGGGCGAGCAGTACTTC. Translating it yields CASSWGPTGATRGEQYF.

Turning to this clonotype: An end of the junction does not agree with germline; a read error may underlie this. The CDR3 sequence: CSWTLTPYNEQFF. The CDR3 DNA follows: TGTTCCTGGACCTTGACGCCGTATAATGAGCAGTTCTTC. The genes are TRBV30 and TRBJ2-1; D uncertain. Germline-derived CDR1 and CDR2 are GTSNPN and SVGIG (reference sequence). This CDR3 spans 13 amino acids.

The chain employs TRBV7-8 and TRBJ2-2; possible D gene TRBD1, 6 bases. The CDR3 is 14 amino acids. CDR1 SGHVS and CDR2 FQNEAQ come from the germline V gene. With 11 bases removed from V and 4 bases from J, the gap between germline ends came to 17 bases. The CDR3 DNA reads as TGTGCCCGACCAGGGGTAACCGGCACCGGGGAGCTGTTTTTT. Translating gives CARPGVTGTGELFF.

The V call is TRBV20-1, the J call TRBJ1-4, with 7 bases that match TRBD1. The junction had 6 bases not matched to a gene; V was cut back by 4 bases and J by 4 bases. The CDR3 covers 14 residues. CDR1 and CDR2 (germline): DFQATT, SNEGSKA (reference sequence). The CDR3 region has the DNA TGCAGTGCTATGACCAGACAGGGTAATGAAAAACTGTTTTTT. Amino acid sequence: CSAMTRQGNEKLFF.

The genes are TRBV6-6 and TRBJ2-7, with D perhaps TRBD1 (6 bases). This CDR3 is built from 13 residues. CDR1 is MNHNY, CDR2 SVGAGI, per germline (reference sequence). The V end was cut by 6 bases, the J end by 3 bases, with 12 bases between. The CDR3 spells CASSRGHLYEQYF. The DNA for the CDR3 is TGTGCCAGCAGCCGGGGACACCTCTACGAGCAGTACTTC.

CDR3 DNA sequence: TGTGCCAGCAGCTTACAGGGGGCGGAACGAAAGACCCAGTACTTC. It yields the protein CASSLQGAERKTQYF. The chain is built from TRBV7-2 and TRBJ2-5; 8 nucleotides line up with TRBD1. V trimming: 2 bases; J trimming: 6 bases; junction bases outside the gene matches: 8. This CDR3 is built from 15 residues. In germline, CDR1 is SGHTA, CDR2 FQGNSA.

This clonotype occurred a few times. The chain combines TRBV7-9 with TRBJ2-3; 10 bases fit TRBD2. The CDR3 is 15 amino acids. Germline assignment: CDR1 SEHNR and CDR2 FQNEAQ (reference sequence). The CDR3 DNA is TGTGCACAGCAGTGGGTAGCGGGGGGAAGAGATACGCAGTATTTT. The encoded protein is CAQQWVAGGRDTQYF.

In its sample, this clonotype was seen many times. The rearrangement uses TRBV7-8 and TRBJ2-1; possibly TRBD2 for D (6 bases). V lost 4 bases, J lost 9 bases, and 19 bases lay in between. CDR3 length equals 15 residues. Looked up from germline, CDR1 is SGHVS and CDR2 is FQNEAQ. CDR3 bases: TGTGCCAGCAGCTCCTGGGCGGGACCAAGTGGTGAGCAGTTCTTC. It translates to CASSSWAGPSGEQFF.

In this sample, this clonotype turned up a few times. V and J are TRBV5-1 and TRBJ2-3; no reliable D call. V was clipped by 2 bases and J by 1 base, with 8 bases between them. Germline V gives CDR1 SGHRS, CDR2 YFSETQ. There are 14 residues in the CDR3. The CDR3: CASSFLGRTDTQYF. For the CDR3, the DNA is TGCGCCAGCAGCTTCCTCGGCCGCACAGATACGCAGTATTTT.

A few counts support this clonotype. The chain links TRBV20-1 to TRBJ2-7; no firm D call. The CDR3 totals 13 residues. Germline V gene data show CDR1 as DFQATT and CDR2 as SNEGSKA (reference sequence). V gave up 0 bases and J gave up 1 base, with 7 bases separating them. The CDR3 reads CSARDRWSYEQYF. CDR3 in DNA: TGCAGTGCTAGAGATCGTTGGTCCTACGAGCAGTACTTC.

This clonotype showed up just a few times. CDR3 amino acids: CASSLAPITTSGGRFSGELFF. The CDR3, as DNA: TGTGCCAGCAGCTTAGCGCCTATCACGACATCGGGGGGGCGTTTCTCCGGGGAGCTGTTTTTT. The genes are TRBV7-2 and TRBJ2-2; 8 bases are shared with TRBD2. This CDR3 is built from 21 residues. Germline CDR1 and CDR2: SGHTA and FQGNSA. The J segment lost 6 bases and the V segment lost 0 bases, leaving 21 bases of the junction unmatched.

This chain connects TRBV6-1 to TRBJ2-3; weak D call: TRBD2 (6 bases). Germline CDR1 reads MNHNS; CDR2 reads SASEGT. CDR3 size: 17 residues. V lost 7 bases, J lost 2 bases, and 22 bases lay in between. CDR3 sequence: CASTQSLGGGFTDTQYF. In DNA, the CDR3 is TGTGCCAGCACCCAATCCCTGGGGGGTGGGTTCACAGATACGCAGTATTTT.

The chain carries TRBV2 and TRBJ2-7; D is unresolved. This CDR3 region has 9 residues. The germline CDR1 and CDR2 sequences are SNHLY and FYNNEI. V lost 4 bases and J 6 bases, leaving 1 base between the germline ends. The DNA for the CDR3 is TGTGCCAGCAGTGCCGAGCAGTACTTC. Amino acid sequence: CASSAEQYF.

This clonotype was counted ten times or more. The chain links TRBV20-1 to TRBJ2-3; no reliable D call. The CDR3 is 13 amino acids. CDR1 and CDR2 (germline): DFQATT, SNEGSKA (reference sequence). CDR3 DNA: TGCAGCACGGACGACTCAAACACAGATACGCAGTATTTT. Translating gives CSTDDSNTDTQYF.